This T cell receptor beta chain was recorded in a study of T cell repertoires in cytomegalovirus infection. The sample holds many counts of this clonotype. Its antigen is as yet unknown. The CDR3 runs to 13 residues. The V end was cut by 0 bases, the J end by 8 bases, with 10 bases between. Germline V gene sequence: CDR1 SGHDN, CDR2 FVKESK. A single record per CDR3 protein comes from TCRdb applying MiXCR to the reads. The repertoire holds approximately 490,000 distinct CDR3 sequences, with about 10% as singletons. Whole-study findings and limits: The ex vivo response was dominated by HLA-C-restricted CMV-specific TCR beta clonotypes.

V gene TRBV14 combines with J gene TRBJ1-2, with D unresolved. Sequenced input: PBMCs. This receptor was taken from a human donor in good health (CMV status not recorded). Some clones in this sample may be carry-over from other donors' samples. The CDR3 DNA follows: TGTGCCAGCAGCCAAGAAATGAGACGAGGCTACACCTTC. It specifies CASSQEMRRGYTF.